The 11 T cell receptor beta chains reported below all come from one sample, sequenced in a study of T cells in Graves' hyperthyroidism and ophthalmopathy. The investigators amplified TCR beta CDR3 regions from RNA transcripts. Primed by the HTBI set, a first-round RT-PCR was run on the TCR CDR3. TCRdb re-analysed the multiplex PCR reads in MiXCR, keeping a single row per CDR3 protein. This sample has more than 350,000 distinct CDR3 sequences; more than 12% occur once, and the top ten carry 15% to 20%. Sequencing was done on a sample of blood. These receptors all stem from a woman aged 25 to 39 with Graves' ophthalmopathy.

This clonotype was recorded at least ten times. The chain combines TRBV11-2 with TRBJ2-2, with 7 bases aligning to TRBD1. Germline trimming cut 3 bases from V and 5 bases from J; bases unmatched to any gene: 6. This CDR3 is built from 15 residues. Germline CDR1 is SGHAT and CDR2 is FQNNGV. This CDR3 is CASSFQGEVTGELFF. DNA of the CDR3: TGTGCCAGCAGCTTTCAGGGGGAAGTAACCGGGGAGCTGTTTTTT.

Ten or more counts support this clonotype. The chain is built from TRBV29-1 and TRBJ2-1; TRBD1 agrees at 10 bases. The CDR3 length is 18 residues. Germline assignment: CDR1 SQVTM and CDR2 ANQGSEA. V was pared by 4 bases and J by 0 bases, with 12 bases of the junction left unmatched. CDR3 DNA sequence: TGCAGCGTTGCAGACCTTAGGACAGGGGGAAGCTCCTACAATGAGCAGTTCTTC. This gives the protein CSVADLRTGGSSYNEQFF.

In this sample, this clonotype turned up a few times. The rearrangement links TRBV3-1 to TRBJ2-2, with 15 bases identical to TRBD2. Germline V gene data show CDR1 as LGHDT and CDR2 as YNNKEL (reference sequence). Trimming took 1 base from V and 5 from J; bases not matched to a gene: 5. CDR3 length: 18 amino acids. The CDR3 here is CASSQGRTSGGETGELFF. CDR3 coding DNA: TGTGCCAGCAGCCAAGGGAGGACTAGCGGGGGGGAAACCGGGGAGCTGTTTTTT.

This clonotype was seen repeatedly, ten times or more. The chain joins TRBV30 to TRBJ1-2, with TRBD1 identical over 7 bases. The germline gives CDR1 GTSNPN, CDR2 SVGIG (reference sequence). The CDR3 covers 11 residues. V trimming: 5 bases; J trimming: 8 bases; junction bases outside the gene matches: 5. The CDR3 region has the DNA TGTGCCTGGTGGACAGGAGGAGGCTACACCTTC. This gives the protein CAWWTGGGYTF.

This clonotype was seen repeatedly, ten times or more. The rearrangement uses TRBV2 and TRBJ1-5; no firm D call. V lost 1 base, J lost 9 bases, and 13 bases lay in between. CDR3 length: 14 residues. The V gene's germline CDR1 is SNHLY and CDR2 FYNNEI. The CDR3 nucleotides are TGTGCCAGCAGTGAAGTACAGTCTTTTGGGCCCCAGCATTTT. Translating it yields CASSEVQSFGPQHF.

The CDR3 loop reads CASSDGGFEQYF. In DNA, the CDR3 is TGTGCCAGCAGTGATGGGGGTTTCGAGCAGTACTTC. The V call is TRBV2, the J call TRBJ2-7; the D call may be TRBD1 or TRBD2 (5 bases each). The length of the CDR3 is 12 residues. In germline, CDR1 is SNHLY, CDR2 FYNNEI. V gave up 3 bases and J gave up 6 bases, with 9 bases separating them. Combining the CDR3 with reference TRBV2 and TRBJ2-7 gives the whole variable domain EPEVTQTPSHQVTQMGQEVILRCVPISNHLYFYWYRQILGQKVEFLVSFYNNEISEKSEIFDDQFSVERPDGSNFTLKIRSTKLEDSAMYFCASSDGGFEQYFGPGTRLTVT.

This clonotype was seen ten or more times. The DNA for the CDR3 is TGTGCCAGCAGTCAACCGGGACAGGGTAACTATGGCTACACCTTC. As protein: CASSQPGQGNYGYTF. The V and J genes are TRBV28 and TRBJ1-2; 9 bases agree with TRBD1. J gave up 1 base and V 5 bases, and 5 bases lay outside the gene matches. Germline loops: CDR1 MDHEN, CDR2 SYDVKM. The CDR3 runs to 15 residues.

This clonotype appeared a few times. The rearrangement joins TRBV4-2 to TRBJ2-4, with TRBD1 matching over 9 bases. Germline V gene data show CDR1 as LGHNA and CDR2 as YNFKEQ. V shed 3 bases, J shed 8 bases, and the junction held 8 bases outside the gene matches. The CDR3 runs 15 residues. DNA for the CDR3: TGTGCCAGCAGCCAGAGACAGGGGGAGAGGGACATTCAGTACTTC. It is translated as CASSQRQGERDIQYF.

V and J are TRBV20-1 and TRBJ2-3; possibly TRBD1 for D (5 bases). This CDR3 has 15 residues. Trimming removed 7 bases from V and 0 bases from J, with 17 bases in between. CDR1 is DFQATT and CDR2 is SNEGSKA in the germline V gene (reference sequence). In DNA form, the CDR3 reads TGCAGTGTCAAGACAGAGCTACCTAGCACAGATACGCAGTATTTT. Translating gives CSVKTELPSTDTQYF.

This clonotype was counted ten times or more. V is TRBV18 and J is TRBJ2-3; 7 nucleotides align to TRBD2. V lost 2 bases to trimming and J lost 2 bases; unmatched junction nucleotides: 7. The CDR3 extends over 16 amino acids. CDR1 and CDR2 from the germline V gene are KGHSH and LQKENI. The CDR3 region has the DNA TGTGCCAGCTCACCATCATCGGGGGGACTCACAGATACGCAGTATTTT. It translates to CASSPSSGGLTDTQYF.

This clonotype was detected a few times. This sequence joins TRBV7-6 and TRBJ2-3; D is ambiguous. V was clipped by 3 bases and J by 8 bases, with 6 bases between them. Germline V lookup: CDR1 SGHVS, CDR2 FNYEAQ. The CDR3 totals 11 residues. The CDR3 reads CASSLLGTQYF. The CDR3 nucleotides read TGTGCCAGCAGCTTGCTGGGTACGCAGTATTTT.